These 30 T cell receptor beta chains originate from one sample sequenced in a study of type 1 and type 2 diabetes patients (dated by TCRdb to about 2016). Instrument on record: Illumina MiSeq. Genomic DNA from sorted T cell subsets was used as template for TCRbeta CDR3 amplification. The TCRbeta CDR3 region was amplified by multiplex PCR using 30 forward and 13 reverse primers. TCRdb handled the public reads itself, with Q25 trimming in fastp and clone calling in MiXCR, and kept productive beta chains. Records with the same CDR3 protein are collapsed into one entry carrying the most frequent genes and DNA. The sample records a few hundred thousand distinct CDR3 sequences, around 50% of which are singletons. The leading ten clones occupy roughly an eighth of the sample. Sequenced sample: peripheral blood mononuclear cells (PBMCs). The receptors come from a man aged 18 to 35 with type 2 diabetes.

The chain employs TRBV6-6 and TRBJ2-2; 11 nucleotides agree with TRBD2. There are 17 residues in the CDR3. In germline, CDR1 is MNHNY, CDR2 SVGAGI (reference sequence). The J segment lost 3 bases and the V segment lost 2 bases, leaving 5 bases of the junction unmatched. Written as DNA, the CDR3 is TGTGCCAGCAGTTACGGAGTAGCGGGGGGGGACACCGGGGAGCTGTTTTTT. Its translation is CASSYGVAGGDTGELFF.

The chain joins TRBV27 to TRBJ1-1; 9 bases map to TRBD1. Losses at the gene ends were 3 bases for V and 4 bases for J; bases not matched to a gene: 6. CDR3 length: 15 residues. CDR1 is MNHEY, CDR2 SMNVEV, per germline (reference sequence). CDR3 amino acids: CASSFGTGLGTEAFF. In DNA, the CDR3 is TGTGCCAGCAGTTTCGGGACAGGGTTGGGCACTGAAGCTTTCTTT.

The chain recombines TRBV6-5 with TRBJ2-5; 7 nucleotides align to TRBD1. J lost 7 bases, V lost 6 bases, and 14 bases had no gene match. From germline, CDR1 is MNHEY and CDR2 SVGAGI. This CDR3 spans 15 amino acids. The chain's CDR3 is CASSSAGTARVTQYF. The CDR3 DNA is TGTGCCAGCAGCTCCGCCGGGACAGCTCGGGTGACCCAGTACTTC.

The rearrangement joins TRBV10-3 to TRBJ1-2; 12 bases fit TRBD1. The CDR3 has 14 amino acids. V lost 3 bases and J lost 8; bases outside the gene matches: 4. Per the germline V gene, CDR1 is ENHRY and CDR2 is SYGVKD. Here the CDR3 DNA reads TGTGCCATCAGTGAATTGGGACAGGGGGCGGGCTACACCTTC. Protein sequence: CAISELGQGAGYTF.

This clonotype occurred a few times. J is TRBJ2-5 and V is TRBV9; D ambiguous. The germline gives CDR1 SGDLS, CDR2 YYNGEE. CDR3 length: 13 amino acids. The V gene lost 5 bases and the J gene lost 1 base, with 9 bases spanning the gap. The CDR3 coding sequence is TGTGCCAGCAGTGTAATAACCCAAGAGACCCAGTACTTC. As protein: CASSVITQETQYF. The variable domain in full, with the rest retrieved from reference TRBV9 and TRBJ2-5, is DSGVTQTPKHLITATGQRVTLRCSPRSGDLSVYWYQQSLDQGLQFLIQYYNGEERAKGNILERFSAQQFPDLHSELNLSSLELGDSALYFCASSVITQETQYFGPGTRLLVL.

A few counts support this clonotype. In DNA form, the CDR3 reads TGCGCCAGCAGCCAAGATGCGGACTCCTCCTACGAGCAGTACTTC. Protein product: CASSQDADSSYEQYF. The chain has TRBV4-3 and TRBJ2-5, with a tentative D call TRBD2 (5 bases). The DNA matches TRBJ2-7 better at its end, which makes the J call doubtful. There are 15 residues in the CDR3. The germline V gene has CDR1 LGHNA and CDR2 YSLEER.

This clonotype has a handful of counts. This sequence joins TRBV7-8 and TRBJ1-6; 7 bases fit TRBD1. In germline, CDR1 is SGHVS, CDR2 FQNEAQ. V shed 7 bases, J shed 4 bases, and the junction held 4 bases outside the gene matches. The CDR3 sequence is 14 residues long. The DNA of the CDR3 is TGTGCCAGCATCAAACAGGGGTATAATTCACCCCTCCACTTT. Translation gives CASIKQGYNSPLHF.

A note on this clonotype: A much larger clone lies one base from this, so it may be a read error. The chain has TRBV15 and TRBJ1-1; the D is unclear. Germline V gene lookup returns CDR1 LNHNV and CDR2 YYDKDF (reference sequence). The CDR3 runs 15 residues. CDR3: CATSRLATLNTEALF. In DNA, the CDR3 is TGTGCCACCAGCAGACTCGCCACTTTGAACACTGAAGCTCTCTTT.

The chain recombines TRBV2 with TRBJ2-3; D is ambiguous. The CDR3 loop spans 14 amino acids. V gave up 6 bases and J gave up 1 base, with 11 bases separating them. Per the germline V gene, CDR1 is SNHLY and CDR2 is FYNNEI. DNA of the CDR3: TGTGCCAGCAGCCCCGAGGCGCGCACAGATACGCAGTATTTT. Protein product: CASSPEARTDTQYF.

This chain connects TRBV10-3 to TRBJ1-5, with 8 bases identical to TRBD1. Germline CDR1 and CDR2: ENHRY and SYGVKD. With 2 bases clipped from V and 6 bases from J, the junction kept 27 bases outside the gene matches. CDR3 length: 22 amino acids. The CDR3 DNA follows: TGTGCCATCAGTGAGCGTTGGATTGCGGCGACAGGGGATACCACTCCGGGTCAGCCCCAGCATTTT. Translation: CAISERWIAATGDTTPGQPQHF.

This clonotype was detected a few times. The chain employs TRBV5-1 and TRBJ2-6, with D perhaps matching TRBD1 (6 bases). Germline V gives CDR1 SGHRS, CDR2 YFSETQ. The CDR3 length is 18 residues. The ends were cut back, 0 bases at V and 4 bases at J, with 17 bases in the middle. The CDR3 spells CASSLVAGARSGANVLTF. CDR3 coding DNA: TGCGCCAGCAGCTTGGTTGCAGGGGCGCGTTCCGGGGCCAACGTCCTGACTTTC.

This chain connects TRBV10-1 to TRBJ1-6, with no clear D. This CDR3 has 14 amino acids. From germline, CDR1 is WNHNN and CDR2 SYGVQD (reference sequence). V dropped 6 bases and J dropped 0 bases, with 6 bases sitting between them. The DNA of the CDR3 is TGCGCCAGCAGGGGGAGCTCCTATAATTCACCCCTCCACTTT. It specifies CASRGSSYNSPLHF.

V usage is TRBV7-2 and J usage is TRBJ2-3; 11 nucleotides match TRBD2. The germline V gene has CDR1 SGHTA and CDR2 FQGNSA. CDR3 length equals 18 residues. V was clipped by 2 bases and J by 0 bases; unmatched bases: 7. CDR3 sequence reads: CTSSLRGGTSGSTDTQYF. The CDR3 bases are TGTACCAGCAGCTTACGGGGTGGGACTAGCGGTAGCACAGATACGCAGTATTTT.

The rearrangement joins TRBV28 to TRBJ2-7; D call uncertain. CDR1 is MDHEN, CDR2 SYDVKM, per germline. This CDR3 contains 10 residues. The V end was cut by 8 bases, the J end by 9 bases, with 11 bases between. The CDR3 is CASLGIGQYF. The DNA of the CDR3 is TGTGCCAGCCTCGGTATAGGGCAGTACTTC.

The chain combines TRBV28 with TRBJ2-7; TRBD1 might be the D (6 bases). The length of the CDR3 is 16 residues. The ends were cut back, 3 bases at V and 0 bases at J, with 15 bases in the middle. Germline loops: CDR1 MDHEN, CDR2 SYDVKM. CDR3 sequence reads: CASSFRVDSSSYEQYF. The DNA for the CDR3 is TGTGCCAGCAGTTTCCGCGTGGACAGTAGCTCCTACGAGCAGTACTTC. The variable domain in full, with the rest retrieved from reference TRBV28 and TRBJ2-7, is DVKVTQSSRYLVKRTGEKVFLECVQDMDHENMFWYRQDPGLGLRLIYFSYDVKMKEKGDIPEGYSVSREKKERFSLILESASTNQTSMYLCASSFRVDSSSYEQYFGPGTRLTVT.

V gene TRBV10-3 combines with J gene TRBJ1-2; 7 positions match TRBD1. The CDR3 is 14 amino acids. Germline CDR1 reads ENHRY; CDR2 reads SYGVKD. The J segment lost 3 bases and the V segment lost 7 bases, leaving 8 bases of the junction unmatched. The CDR3 loop reads CAIKGSQGDYGYTF. CDR3 DNA sequence: TGTGCCATCAAGGGTAGTCAGGGGGACTATGGCTACACCTTC.

This clonotype showed up just a few times. The gene calls are TRBV30 and TRBJ2-1, with D possibly being TRBD2 (5 bases). This CDR3 is built from 14 residues. V dropped 0 bases and J dropped 3 bases, with 9 bases sitting between them. Germline CDR1 reads GTSNPN; CDR2 reads SVGIG (reference sequence). CDR3 sequence reads: CAWSVSGIYNEQFF. CDR3 sequence (DNA): TGTGCCTGGAGTGTCTCGGGAATCTACAATGAGCAGTTCTTC. The whole variable domain, filled in from reference TRBV30 and TRBJ2-1, reads SQTIHQWPATLVQPVGSPLSLECTVEGTSNPNLYWYRQAAGRGLQLLFYSVGIGQISSEVPQNLSASRPQDRQFILSSKKLLLSDSGFYLCAWSVSGIYNEQFFGPGTRLTVL.

The V and J genes are TRBV7-6 and TRBJ2-7; TRBD2 aligns across 7 bases. Germline V gene lookup returns CDR1 SGHVS and CDR2 FNYEAQ. The CDR3 has 14 amino acids. V lost 0 bases and J lost 7; bases outside the gene matches: 6. The CDR3 here is CASSLASGAGEQYF. The CDR3 DNA sequence: TGTGCCAGCAGCTTAGCCTCGGGAGCGGGAGAGCAGTACTTC.

This clonotype appeared once. The CDR3 ends on some other residue instead of the conserved phenylalanine or tryptophan, so this is likely a read error. The rearrangement uses TRBV19 and TRBJ2-7; D gene uncertain. The V end was cut by 0 bases, the J end by 1 base, with 10 bases between. The germline V gene encodes CDR1 LNHDA and CDR2 SQIVND (reference sequence). The CDR3 runs 15 residues. As DNA, the CDR3 is TGTGCCAGTAGTATAGAGTCAGGTTTGTCCTACGAGCAGTACCTC. Translating it yields CASSIESGLSYEQYL.

The rearrangement uses TRBV11-2 and TRBJ2-7; a possible D gene is TRBD2 (5 bases). The CDR3 is 15 amino acids. The germline V gene has CDR1 SGHAT and CDR2 FQNNGV. V was cut by 2 bases and J by 6 bases, with 17 bases left in between. CDR3: CASSLKSGSFGEQYF. CDR3 nucleotide sequence: TGTGCCAGCAGCTTAAAGTCGGGGAGTTTCGGCGAGCAGTACTTC.

This clonotype came up a few times. This sequence joins TRBV15 and TRBJ2-7; D tentatively reads TRBD1 or TRBD2 (5 bases each). This CDR3 is 15 amino acids long. Between the trimmed V and J ends, which lost 0 bases and 2 bases, there was a span of 11 bases. Per germline, CDR1 LNHNV and CDR2 YYDKDF (reference sequence). The CDR3 loop reads CATSRDRDRTYEQYF. CDR3 in DNA: TGTGCCACCAGCAGAGATCGGGACCGGACCTACGAGCAGTACTTC.

This clonotype was counted ten times or more. The chain recombines TRBV10-1 with TRBJ1-1; D unresolved. The CDR3 contains 13 residues. Between the trimmed V and J ends, which lost 7 bases and 1 base, there was a span of 10 bases. The germline V gene encodes CDR1 WNHNN and CDR2 SYGVQD (reference sequence). The CDR3 region is CASKQTSNTEAFF. The CDR3 DNA follows: TGCGCCAGCAAACAGACCTCGAACACTGAAGCTTTCTTT.

The V gene is TRBV6-1, the J gene TRBJ2-7; D is unresolved. The CDR3 is 15 amino acids. Trimming took 0 bases from V and 2 from J, leaving 11 bases between them. The germline V gene encodes CDR1 MNHNS and CDR2 SASEGT. The CDR3 here is CASSEAPRQPYEQYF. CDR3 in DNA: TGTGCCAGCAGTGAAGCGCCCCGACAACCCTACGAGCAGTACTTC.

Details on this clonotype: The junction and the germline gene differ at one end; a read error may be behind it. The chain has TRBV13 and TRBJ1-1; D is perhaps TRBD1 (6 bases). The CDR3 sequence is 14 residues long. CDR1 PRHDT and CDR2 FYEKMQ come from the germline V gene (reference sequence). The CDR3 loop is CASSGGQQNTKAFF. The CDR3 bases are TGTGCCAGCAGCGGTGGACAGCAGAACACTAAAGCTTTCTTT.

This clonotype was seen a handful of times. The rearrangement joins TRBV19 to TRBJ1-2; perhaps TRBD1 as D (6 bases). V was trimmed by 5 bases and J by 2 bases, leaving 15 bases between them. CDR1 and CDR2 from the germline V gene are LNHDA and SQIVND (reference sequence). The CDR3 is 15 amino acids. The DNA of the CDR3 is TGTGCCAGTAGTGCTCTCTACGGGGGCAACTATGGCTACACCTTC. This gives the protein CASSALYGGNYGYTF. Looking up the rest from reference TRBV19 and TRBJ1-2 gives the full variable domain: DGGITQSPKYLFRKEGQNVTLSCEQNLNHDAMYWYRQDPGQGLRLIYYSQIVNDFQKGDIAEGYSVSREKKESFPLTVTSAQKNPTAFYLCASSALYGGNYGYTFGSGTRLTVV.

The gene calls are TRBV19 and TRBJ2-3; D remains ambiguous. Germline loops: CDR1 LNHDA, CDR2 SQIVND (reference sequence). The CDR3 runs 15 residues. Trimming shortened V by 4 bases and J by 0 bases, and 11 bases separated the two germline ends. CDR3 sequence: CASSSAHSSTDTQYF. CDR3 sequence (DNA): TGTGCCAGTAGTAGCGCCCATTCAAGCACAGATACGCAGTATTTT. The full variable domain, with the rest looked up from reference TRBV19 and TRBJ2-3, is DGGITQSPKYLFRKEGQNVTLSCEQNLNHDAMYWYRQDPGQGLRLIYYSQIVNDFQKGDIAEGYSVSREKKESFPLTVTSAQKNPTAFYLCASSSAHSSTDTQYFGPGTRLTVL.

This clonotype has just a few counts. A read error may produce the germline difference seen at one junction end. The chain employs TRBV20-1 and TRBJ2-3; D may be TRBD2 (6 bases). The CDR3 contains 14 residues. Germline V gene lookup returns CDR1 DFQATT and CDR2 SNEGSKA (reference sequence). CDR3 in amino acids: CSARVGGATDTQYF. CDR3 sequence (DNA): TGTAGTGCTAGAGTGGGCGGGGCAACAGATACGCAGTATTTT.

The chain links TRBV20-1 to TRBJ2-3; no reliable D call. Germline CDR1 and CDR2: DFQATT and SNEGSKA (reference sequence). The V end was cut by 0 bases, the J end by 4 bases, with 14 bases between. This CDR3 spans 15 amino acids. This CDR3 is CSARDPLVSADTQYF. CDR3 nucleotides: TGCAGTGCTAGAGATCCCTTAGTCTCGGCAGATACGCAGTATTTT.

The chain recombines TRBV10-2 with TRBJ2-7; TRBD2 agrees at 14 bases. V shed 0 bases and J 10 bases; nucleotides not matched to a gene: 8. CDR1 is WSHSY, CDR2 SAAADI, per germline. The CDR3 length is 16 residues. CDR3 amino acids: CASSESKGLAGAYQYF. As DNA, the CDR3 is TGCGCCAGCAGTGAGTCGAAGGGACTAGCGGGAGCATACCAGTACTTC.

V gene TRBV20-1 combines with J gene TRBJ2-7; 10 bases are a match to TRBD2. The germline V gene encodes CDR1 DFQATT and CDR2 SNEGSKA (reference sequence). The CDR3 covers 15 residues. J lost 5 bases, V lost 0 bases, and 7 bases had no gene match. DNA of the CDR3: TGCAGTGCTAGAGACCTAGCGGGAGATCCAAACGAGCAGTACTTC. It specifies CSARDLAGDPNEQYF.